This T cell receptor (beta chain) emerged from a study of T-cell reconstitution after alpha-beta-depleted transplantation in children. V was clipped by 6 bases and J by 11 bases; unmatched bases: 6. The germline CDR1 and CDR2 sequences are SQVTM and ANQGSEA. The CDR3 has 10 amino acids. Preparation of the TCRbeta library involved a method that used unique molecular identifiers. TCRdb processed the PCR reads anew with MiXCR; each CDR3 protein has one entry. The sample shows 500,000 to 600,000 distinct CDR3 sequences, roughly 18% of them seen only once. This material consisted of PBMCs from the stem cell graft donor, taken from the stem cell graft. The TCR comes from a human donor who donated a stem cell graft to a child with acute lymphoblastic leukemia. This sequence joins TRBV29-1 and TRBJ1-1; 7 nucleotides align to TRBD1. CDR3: CSVDRVGAFF. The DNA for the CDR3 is TGCAGCGTCGACAGGGTGGGCGCTTTCTTT.